This paragraph reports one T cell receptor beta chain. This specimen belongs to a study of blood T cell repertoires in COVID-19. V shed 0 bases and J shed 0 bases, with 7 bases lying between them. The germline gives CDR1 SGHRS, CDR2 YFSETQ. The CDR3 spans 15 residues. The protocol was immunoSEQ multiplex PCR, while the TCRdb copy is restricted to in-frame clones and leaves out a portion. Of around 360,000 clones listed, around 87% are singletons. This receptor was taken from a middle-aged man in a cohort exposed to, infected with or recovered from COVID-19 (not recorded which). The chain links TRBV5-1 to TRBJ1-3; D is unresolved. The specimen sequenced was PBMCs or T cells enriched from blood (not recorded which). The CDR3 DNA reads TGCGCCAGCAGCTTGGAAGGGAGCTCTGGAAACACCATATATTTT. Translating gives CASSLEGSSGNTIYF.